Presented here are 5 T cell receptor beta chains from one specimen sequenced in a study of shared clonotypes between healthy human individuals. Generated by immunoSEQ multiplex PCR, the TCRdb table keeps only in-frame clones and is missing some. The table lists about 480,000 clones, 75% to 80% of them singletons, with around 13% in the top ten. Sequencing was done on a sample of PBMCs. Receptors originate from a middle-aged woman in good health. Some clones in this sample may be carry-over from other donors' samples.

V and J are TRBV11-2 and TRBJ2-1, with 9 bases fitting TRBD2. The CDR3 has 14 residues. With V trimmed by 5 bases and J by 7 bases, 6 bases remained unmatched. Per germline, CDR1 SGHAT and CDR2 FQNNGV. CDR3 sequence: CASSPGLAVNEQFF. The CDR3 coding sequence is TGTGCCAGCAGCCCGGGACTAGCAGTAAATGAGCAGTTCTTC.

The chain employs TRBV30 and TRBJ2-1; the match to TRBD2 covers 8 bases. V was clipped by 1 base and J by 2 bases; unmatched bases: 7. Per germline, CDR1 GTSNPN and CDR2 SVGIG (reference sequence). The CDR3 runs to 16 residues. CDR3 residues: CAWSAPSAGAYNEQFF. For the CDR3, the DNA is TGTGCCTGGAGTGCTCCTTCAGCGGGGGCCTACAATGAGCAGTTCTTC. The full variable domain, rest sourced from reference TRBV30 and TRBJ2-1, is SQTIHQWPATLVQPVGSPLSLECTVEGTSNPNLYWYRQAAGRGLQLLFYSVGIGQISSEVPQNLSASRPQDRQFILSSKKLLLSDSGFYLCAWSAPSAGAYNEQFFGPGTRLTVL.

The V gene is TRBV11-2, the J gene TRBJ2-5; D unresolved. The CDR3 runs to 12 residues. From germline, CDR1 is SGHAT and CDR2 FQNNGV. V shed 5 bases and J shed 5 bases, with 9 bases lying between them. CDR3 in DNA: TGTGCCAGCAGCCGCGGTTCGGAGACCCAGTACTTC. It translates to CASSRGSETQYF. Using reference TRBV11-2 and TRBJ2-5 for the parts outside the CDR3, the full variable domain is EAGVAQSPRYKIIEKRQSVAFWCNPISGHATLYWYQQILGQGPKLLIQFQNNGVVDDSQLPKDRFSAERLKGVDSTLKIQPAKLEDSAVYLCASSRGSETQYFGPGTRLLVL.

This chain links TRBV21-1 with TRBJ2-7; TRBD1 is the table's D call, not checked against the DNA. TRBV21-1 is labeled a pseudogene. This CDR3 comprises 14 residues. Here the CDR3 DNA reads TGTGCCAGCACCCGGGACAGGCTTTGGTACGAGCAGTACTTC. This codes for CASTRDRLWYEQYF.

This chain connects TRBV9 to TRBJ2-7; D might be TRBD2 (6 bases). Trimming cost V 0 bases and J 4 bases, with 14 bases left between them. Germline V gene sequence: CDR1 SGDLS, CDR2 YYNGEE. The CDR3 sequence is 15 residues long. CDR3 nucleotides: TGTGCCAGCAGCGTAGCGGGAGATCCGGGGTACGAGCAGTACTTC. It encodes CASSVAGDPGYEQYF.